This TCR beta chain was recovered during a study of shared clonotypes between healthy human individuals. About this clone itself: What it binds is not known.

Study observations and caveats: Sequencing of the sorted subsets was shown by rarefaction to be incomplete despite large depth.

The CDR3 is 13 residues long. Per the germline V gene, CDR1 is SGHRS and CDR2 is YFSETQ. Trimming left V 1 base short and J 5 bases short, with 10 bases between. Donors were Caucasian adults residing in Nashville, Tennessee, USA. Several immunoSEQ 96-well plates shared each subset's DNA, each plate a replicate. Generated by immunoSEQ multiplex PCR, the TCRdb table keeps only in-frame clones and is missing some. The sample contains some 1,600,000 clones, 98% of which appear only once. The sequenced sample was naive CD4+ T cells sorted from blood. The subset denotes: CD45RA+ positively selected. This receptor was obtained from a man in his thirties or forties in good health. The chain couples TRBV5-1 to TRBJ2-7; a weak D match, TRBD2 (5 bases). The CDR3 DNA sequence: TGCGCCAGCAGCTTGCTCGGGGAACACGAGCAGTACTTC. Translation: CASSLLGEHEQYF.